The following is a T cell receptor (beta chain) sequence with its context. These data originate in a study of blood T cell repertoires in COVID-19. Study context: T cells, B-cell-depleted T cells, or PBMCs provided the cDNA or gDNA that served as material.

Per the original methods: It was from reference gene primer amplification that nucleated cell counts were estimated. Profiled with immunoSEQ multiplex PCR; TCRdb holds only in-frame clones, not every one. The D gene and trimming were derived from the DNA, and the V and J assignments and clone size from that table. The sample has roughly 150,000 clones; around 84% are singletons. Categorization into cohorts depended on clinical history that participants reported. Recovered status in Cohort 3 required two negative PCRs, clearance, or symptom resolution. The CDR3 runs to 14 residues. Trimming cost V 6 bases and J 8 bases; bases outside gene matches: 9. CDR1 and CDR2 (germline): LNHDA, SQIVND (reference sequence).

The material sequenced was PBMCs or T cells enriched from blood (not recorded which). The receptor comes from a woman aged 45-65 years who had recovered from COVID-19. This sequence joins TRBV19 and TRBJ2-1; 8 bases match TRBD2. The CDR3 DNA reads TGTGCCAGTAGACGGGAGGGCCGATGGGATGAGCAGTTCTTC. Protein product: CASRREGRWDEQFF.